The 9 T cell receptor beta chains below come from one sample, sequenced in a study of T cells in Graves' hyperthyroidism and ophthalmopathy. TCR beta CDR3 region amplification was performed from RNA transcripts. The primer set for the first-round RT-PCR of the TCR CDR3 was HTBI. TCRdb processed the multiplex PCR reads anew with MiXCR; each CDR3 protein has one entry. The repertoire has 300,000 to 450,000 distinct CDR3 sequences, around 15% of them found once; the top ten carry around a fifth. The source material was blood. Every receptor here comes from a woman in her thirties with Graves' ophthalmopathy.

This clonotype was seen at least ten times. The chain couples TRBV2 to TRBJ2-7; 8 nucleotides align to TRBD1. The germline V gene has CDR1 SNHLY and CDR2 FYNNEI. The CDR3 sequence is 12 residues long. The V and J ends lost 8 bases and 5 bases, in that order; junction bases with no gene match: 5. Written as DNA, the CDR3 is TGTGCCAGCTCAGGGGGCCGGGACGAGCAGTACTTC. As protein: CASSGGRDEQYF.

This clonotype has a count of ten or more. This CDR3 is CASSPLGLAGGPDNEQFF. The CDR3 coding sequence is TGTGCCAGCTCACCCCTCGGACTAGCGGGGGGCCCGGATAATGAGCAGTTCTTC. V usage is TRBV18 and J usage is TRBJ2-1; 14 bases match TRBD2. This CDR3 contains 18 residues. CDR1 and CDR2 from the germline V gene are KGHSH and LQKENI. J lost 7 bases, V lost 3 bases, and 11 bases had no gene match.

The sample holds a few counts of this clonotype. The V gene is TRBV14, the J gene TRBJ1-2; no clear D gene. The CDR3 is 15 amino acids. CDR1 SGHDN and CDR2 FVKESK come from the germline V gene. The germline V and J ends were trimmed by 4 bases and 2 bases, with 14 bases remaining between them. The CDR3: CASSRVAGFNYGYTF. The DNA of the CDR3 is TGTGCCAGCAGCCGCGTAGCGGGATTCAACTATGGCTACACCTTC.

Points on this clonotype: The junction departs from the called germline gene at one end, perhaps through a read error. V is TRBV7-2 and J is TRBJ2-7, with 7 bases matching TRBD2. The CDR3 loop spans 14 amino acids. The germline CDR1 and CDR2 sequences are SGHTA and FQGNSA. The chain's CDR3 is CASSLGLAPYEPYF. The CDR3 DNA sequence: TGTGCCAGCAGCTTAGGACTAGCTCCCTACGAGCCGTACTTC.

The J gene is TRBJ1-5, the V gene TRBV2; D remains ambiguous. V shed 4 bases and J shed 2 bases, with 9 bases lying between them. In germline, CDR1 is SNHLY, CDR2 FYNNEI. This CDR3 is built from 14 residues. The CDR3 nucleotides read TGTGCCAGCAGTGCGGGGAGGGGCAATCAGCCCCAGCATTTT. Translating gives CASSAGRGNQPQHF.

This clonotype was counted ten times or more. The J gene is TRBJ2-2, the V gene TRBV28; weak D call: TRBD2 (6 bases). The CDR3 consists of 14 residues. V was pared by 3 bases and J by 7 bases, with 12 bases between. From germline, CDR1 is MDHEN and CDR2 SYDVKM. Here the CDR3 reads CASSLARRGGELFF. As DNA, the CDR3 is TGTGCCAGCAGTTTGGCCCGGCGGGGCGGGGAGCTGTTTTTT.

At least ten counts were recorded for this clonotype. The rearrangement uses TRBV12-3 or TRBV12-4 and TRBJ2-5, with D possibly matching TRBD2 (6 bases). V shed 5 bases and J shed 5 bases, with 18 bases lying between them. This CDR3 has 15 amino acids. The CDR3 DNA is TGTGCCAGCAGTCCCAACCGGAGGGTAAGGGAGACCCAGTACTTC. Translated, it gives CASSPNRRVRETQYF.

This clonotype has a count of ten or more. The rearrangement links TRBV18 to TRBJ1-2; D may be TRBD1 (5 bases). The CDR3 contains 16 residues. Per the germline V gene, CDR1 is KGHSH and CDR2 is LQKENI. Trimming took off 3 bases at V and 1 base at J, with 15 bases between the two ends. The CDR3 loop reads CASSPSRDRYNYGYTF. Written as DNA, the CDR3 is TGTGCCAGCTCACCGTCTAGGGACCGCTATAACTATGGCTACACCTTC.

The CDR3 sequence: CSARPTSGGTISYNEQFF. CDR3 DNA: TGCAGTGCTAGACCAACTAGCGGGGGGACCATCTCCTACAATGAGCAGTTCTTC. The chain recombines TRBV20-1 with TRBJ2-1; 12 nucleotides agree with TRBD2. The V segment lost 2 bases and the J segment 0 bases; nucleotides outside the gene matches: 8. CDR1 is DFQATT, CDR2 SNEGSKA, per germline (reference sequence). CDR3 length: 18 amino acids.